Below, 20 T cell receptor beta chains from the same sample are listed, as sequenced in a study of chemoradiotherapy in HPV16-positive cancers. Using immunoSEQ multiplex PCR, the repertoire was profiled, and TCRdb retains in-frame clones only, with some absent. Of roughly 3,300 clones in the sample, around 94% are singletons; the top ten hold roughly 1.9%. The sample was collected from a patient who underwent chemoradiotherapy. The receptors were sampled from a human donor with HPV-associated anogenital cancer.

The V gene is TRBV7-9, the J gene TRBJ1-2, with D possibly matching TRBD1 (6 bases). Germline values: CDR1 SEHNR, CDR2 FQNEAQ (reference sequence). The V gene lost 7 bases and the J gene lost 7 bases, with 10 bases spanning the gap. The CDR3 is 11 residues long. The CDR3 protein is CASNGQFGYTF. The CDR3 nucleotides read TGTGCCAGCAACGGACAGTTTGGCTACACCTTC.

DNA for the CDR3: TGTGCCAGCAGTGAGTCCGGGACAGGTAAGGGAGACAATGAGCAGTTCTTC. Residues: CASSESGTGKGDNEQFF. The chain has TRBV25-1 and TRBJ2-1; TRBD1 matches 8 bases. CDR3 length equals 17 residues. The germline gives CDR1 MGHDK, CDR2 SYGVNS. Unmatched junction bases numbered 12, after V lost 3 bases and J lost 5 bases. Combining the CDR3 with reference TRBV25-1 and TRBJ2-1 gives the whole variable domain EADIYQTPRYLVIGTGKKITLECSQTMGHDKMYWYQQDPGMELHLIHYSYGVNSTEKGDLSSESTVSRIRTEHFPLTLESARPSHTSQYLCASSESGTGKGDNEQFFGPGTRLTVL.

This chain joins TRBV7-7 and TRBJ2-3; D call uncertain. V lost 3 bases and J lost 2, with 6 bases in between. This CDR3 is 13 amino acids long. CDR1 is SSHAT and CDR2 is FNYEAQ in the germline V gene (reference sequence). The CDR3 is CASSFRITDTQYF. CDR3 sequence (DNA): TGTGCCAGCAGCTTTAGAATCACAGATACGCAGTATTTT.

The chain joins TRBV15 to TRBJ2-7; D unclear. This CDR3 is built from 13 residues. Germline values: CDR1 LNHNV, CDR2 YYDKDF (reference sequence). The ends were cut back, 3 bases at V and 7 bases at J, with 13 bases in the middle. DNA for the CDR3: TGTGCCACCAGCAGCATCTCTGGAGAGGAGCAGTACTTC. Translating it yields CATSSISGEEQYF.

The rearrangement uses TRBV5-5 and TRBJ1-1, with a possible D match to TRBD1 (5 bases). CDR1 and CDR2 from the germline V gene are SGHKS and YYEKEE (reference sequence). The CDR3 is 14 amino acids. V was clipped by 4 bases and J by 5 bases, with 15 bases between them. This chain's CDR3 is CASSGRGRMTEAFF. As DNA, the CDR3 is TGTGCCAGCAGCGGTCGGGGGAGGATGACTGAAGCTTTCTTT. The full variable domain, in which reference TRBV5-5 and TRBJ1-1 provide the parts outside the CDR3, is DAGVTQSPTHLIKTRGQQVTLRCSPISGHKSVSWYQQVLGQGPQFIFQYYEKEERGRGNFPDRFSARQFPNYSSELNVNALLLGDSALYLCASSGRGRMTEAFFGQGTRLTVV.

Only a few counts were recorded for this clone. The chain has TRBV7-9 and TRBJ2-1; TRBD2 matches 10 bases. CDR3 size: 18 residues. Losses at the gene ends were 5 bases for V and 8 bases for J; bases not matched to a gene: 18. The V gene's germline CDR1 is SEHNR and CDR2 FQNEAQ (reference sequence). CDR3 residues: CASSPGGATSGPWDEQFF. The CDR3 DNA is TGTGCCAGCAGCCCCGGAGGCGCGACTAGCGGGCCTTGGGATGAGCAGTTCTTC.

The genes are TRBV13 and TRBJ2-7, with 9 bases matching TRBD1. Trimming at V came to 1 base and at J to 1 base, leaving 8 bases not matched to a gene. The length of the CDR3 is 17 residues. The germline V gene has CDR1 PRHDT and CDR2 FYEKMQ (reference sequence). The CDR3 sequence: CASSLVPPGTGSYEQYF. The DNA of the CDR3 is TGTGCCAGCAGCTTAGTGCCCCCCGGGACAGGGTCCTACGAGCAGTACTTC.

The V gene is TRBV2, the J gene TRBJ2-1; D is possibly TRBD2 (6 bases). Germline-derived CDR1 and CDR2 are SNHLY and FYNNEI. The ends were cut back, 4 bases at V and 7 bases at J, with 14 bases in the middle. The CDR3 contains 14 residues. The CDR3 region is CASSVRGSNNEQFF. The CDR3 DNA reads TGTGCCAGCAGTGTTCGGGGGTCCAATAATGAGCAGTTCTTC.

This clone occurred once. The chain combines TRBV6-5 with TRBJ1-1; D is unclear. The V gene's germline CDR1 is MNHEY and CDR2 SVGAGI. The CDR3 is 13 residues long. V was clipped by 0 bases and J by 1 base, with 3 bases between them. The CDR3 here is CASSYSRNTEAFF. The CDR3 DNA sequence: TGTGCCAGCAGTTACTCGAGGAACACTGAAGCTTTCTTT.

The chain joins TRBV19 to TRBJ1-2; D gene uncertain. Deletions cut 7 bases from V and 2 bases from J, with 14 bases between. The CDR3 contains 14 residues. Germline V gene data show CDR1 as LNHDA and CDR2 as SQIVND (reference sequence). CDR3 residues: CASNPTAQNYGYTF. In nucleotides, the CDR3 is TGTGCCAGTAATCCCACCGCGCAGAACTATGGCTACACCTTC.

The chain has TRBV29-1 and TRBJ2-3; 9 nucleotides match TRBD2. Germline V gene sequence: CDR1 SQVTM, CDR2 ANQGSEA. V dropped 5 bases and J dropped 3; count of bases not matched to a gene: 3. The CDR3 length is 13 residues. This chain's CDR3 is CSVLAGATDTQYF. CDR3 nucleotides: TGCAGCGTTTTAGCGGGGGCAACAGATACGCAGTATTTT.

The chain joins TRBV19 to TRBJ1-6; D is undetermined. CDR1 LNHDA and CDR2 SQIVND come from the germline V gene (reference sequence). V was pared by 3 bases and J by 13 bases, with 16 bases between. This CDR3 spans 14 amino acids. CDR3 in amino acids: CASSIGPTLGPLHF. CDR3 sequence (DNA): TGTGCCAGTAGTATTGGGCCGACCTTGGGGCCCCTCCACTTT.

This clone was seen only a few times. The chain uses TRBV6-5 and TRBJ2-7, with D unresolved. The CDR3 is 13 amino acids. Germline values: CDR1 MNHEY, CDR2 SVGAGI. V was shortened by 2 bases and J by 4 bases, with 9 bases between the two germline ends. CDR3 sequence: CASSYGLAYEQYF. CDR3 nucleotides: TGTGCCAGCAGTTACGGGCTGGCATACGAGCAGTACTTC.

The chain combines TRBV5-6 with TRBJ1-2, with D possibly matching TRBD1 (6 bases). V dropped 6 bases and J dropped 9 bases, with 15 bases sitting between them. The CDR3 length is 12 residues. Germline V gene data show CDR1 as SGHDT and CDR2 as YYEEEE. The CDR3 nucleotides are TGTGCCAGCAAGATACCGGGGGGCAGCTACACCTTC. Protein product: CASKIPGGSYTF.

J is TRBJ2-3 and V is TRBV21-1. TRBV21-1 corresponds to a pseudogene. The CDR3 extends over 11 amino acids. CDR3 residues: CASRGIDTQYF. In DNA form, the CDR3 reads TGTGCCAGCAGGGGTATCGATACGCAGTATTTT.

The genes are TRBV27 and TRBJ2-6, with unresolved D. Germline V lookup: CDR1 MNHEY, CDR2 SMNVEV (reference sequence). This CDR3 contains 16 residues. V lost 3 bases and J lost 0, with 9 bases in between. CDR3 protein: CASSFAVFSGANVLTF. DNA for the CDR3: TGTGCCAGCAGTTTTGCCGTATTCTCTGGGGCCAACGTCCTGACTTTC.

CDR3 DNA sequence: TGTGCCAGCAGTCCCCCCCCGCGAGACGCAGATACGCAGTATTTT. Encoded protein: CASSPPPRDADTQYF. V usage is TRBV27 and J usage is TRBJ2-3; D is unclear. CDR1 is MNHEY and CDR2 is SMNVEV in the germline V gene (reference sequence). The V end was cut by 5 bases, the J end by 4 bases, with 16 bases between. This CDR3 has 15 residues.

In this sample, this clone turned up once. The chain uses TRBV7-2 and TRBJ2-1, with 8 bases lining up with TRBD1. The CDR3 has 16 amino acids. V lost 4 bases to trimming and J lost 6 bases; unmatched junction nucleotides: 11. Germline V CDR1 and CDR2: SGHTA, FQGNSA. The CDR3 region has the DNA TGTGCCAGCAGCTCAACACGACAGGGGTATCTCAATGAGCAGTTCTTC. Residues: CASSSTRQGYLNEQFF. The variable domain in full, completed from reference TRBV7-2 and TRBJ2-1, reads GAGVSQSPSNKVTEKGKDVELRCDPISGHTALYWYRQSLGQGLEFLIYFQGNSAPDKSGLPSDRFSAERTGGSVSTLTIQRTQQEDSAVYLCASSSTRQGYLNEQFFGPGTRLTVL.

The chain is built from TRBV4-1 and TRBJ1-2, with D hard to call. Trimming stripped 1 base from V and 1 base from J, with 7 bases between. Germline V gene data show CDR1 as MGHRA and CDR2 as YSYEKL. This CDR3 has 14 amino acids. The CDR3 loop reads CASSQGGDNYGYTF. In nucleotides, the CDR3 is TGCGCCAGCAGCCAAGGCGGGGATAACTATGGCTACACCTTC.

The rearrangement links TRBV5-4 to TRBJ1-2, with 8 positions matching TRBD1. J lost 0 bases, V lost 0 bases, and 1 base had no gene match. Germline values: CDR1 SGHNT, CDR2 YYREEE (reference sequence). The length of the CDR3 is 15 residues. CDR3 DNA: TGTGCCAGCAGCTTGGGACAGGGGACTAACTATGGCTACACCTTC. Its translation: CASSLGQGTNYGYTF.